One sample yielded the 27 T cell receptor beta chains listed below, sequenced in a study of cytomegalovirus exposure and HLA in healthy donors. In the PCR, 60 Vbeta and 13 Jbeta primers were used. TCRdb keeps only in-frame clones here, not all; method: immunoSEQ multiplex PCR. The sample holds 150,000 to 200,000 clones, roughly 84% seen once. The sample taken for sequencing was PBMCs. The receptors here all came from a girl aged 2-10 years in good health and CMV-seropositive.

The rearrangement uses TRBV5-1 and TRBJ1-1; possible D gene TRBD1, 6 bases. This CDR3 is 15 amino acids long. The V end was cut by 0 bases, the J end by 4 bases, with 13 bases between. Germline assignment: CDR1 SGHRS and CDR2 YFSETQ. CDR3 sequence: CASSLEGVGSTEAFF. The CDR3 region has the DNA TGCGCCAGCAGCTTGGAGGGGGTCGGAAGCACTGAAGCTTTCTTT.

The CDR3 here is CAGGGRGNTDTQYF. The DNA of the CDR3 is TGTGCCGGAGGGGGCCGGGGAAACACAGATACGCAGTATTTT. The V call is TRBV6-6, the J call TRBJ2-3; a possible D gene is TRBD1 (7 bases). Germline V gene sequence: CDR1 MNHNY, CDR2 SVGAGI (reference sequence). This CDR3 region has 14 residues. The V and J ends lost 11 bases and 2 bases respectively, with 17 bases between them.

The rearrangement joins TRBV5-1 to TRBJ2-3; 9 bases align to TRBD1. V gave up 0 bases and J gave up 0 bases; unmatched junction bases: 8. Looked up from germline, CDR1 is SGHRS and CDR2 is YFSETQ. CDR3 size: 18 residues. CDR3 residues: CASSLEGKTGGSTDTQYF. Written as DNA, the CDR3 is TGCGCCAGCAGCTTGGAAGGGAAGACAGGGGGTAGCACAGATACGCAGTATTTT.

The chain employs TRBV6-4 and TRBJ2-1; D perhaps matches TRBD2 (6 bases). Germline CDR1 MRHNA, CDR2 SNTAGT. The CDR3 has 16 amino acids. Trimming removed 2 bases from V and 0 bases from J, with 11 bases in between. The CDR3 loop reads CASSDVGGVSYNEQFF. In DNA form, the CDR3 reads TGTGCCAGCAGTGACGTTGGCGGGGTCTCCTACAATGAGCAGTTCTTC.

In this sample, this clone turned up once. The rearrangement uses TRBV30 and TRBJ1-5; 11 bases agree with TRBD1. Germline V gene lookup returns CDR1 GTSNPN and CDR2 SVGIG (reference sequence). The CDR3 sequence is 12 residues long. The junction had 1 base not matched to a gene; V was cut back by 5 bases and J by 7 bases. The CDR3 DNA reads TGTGCCTGGGGACAGGGGGCCCAGCCCCAGCATTTT. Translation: CAWGQGAQPQHF.

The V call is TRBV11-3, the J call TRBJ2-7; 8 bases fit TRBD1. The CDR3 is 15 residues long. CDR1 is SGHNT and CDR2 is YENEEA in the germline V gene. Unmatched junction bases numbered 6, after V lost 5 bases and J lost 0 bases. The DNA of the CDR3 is TGTGCCAGCAGCCTCCGGGACAGGCTCTCCTACGAGCAGTACTTC. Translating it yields CASSLRDRLSYEQYF. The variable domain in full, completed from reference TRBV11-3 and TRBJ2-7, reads EAGVVQSPRYKIIEKKQPVAFWCNPISGHNTLYWYLQNLGQGPELLIRYENEEAVDDSQLPKDRFSAERLKGVDSTLKIQPAELGDSAVYLCASSLRDRLSYEQYFGPGTRLTVT.

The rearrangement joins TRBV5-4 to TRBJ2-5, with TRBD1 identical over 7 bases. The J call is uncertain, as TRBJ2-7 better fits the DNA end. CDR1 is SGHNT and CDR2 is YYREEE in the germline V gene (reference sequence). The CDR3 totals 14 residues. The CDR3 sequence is CASSLEGGSYEQYF. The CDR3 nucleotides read TGTGCCAGCAGCTTGGAAGGGGGCTCTTACGAGCAGTACTTC.

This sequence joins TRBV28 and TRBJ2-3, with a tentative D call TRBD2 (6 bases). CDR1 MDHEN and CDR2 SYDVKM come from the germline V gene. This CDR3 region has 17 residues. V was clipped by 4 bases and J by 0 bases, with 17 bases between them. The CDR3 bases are TGTGCCAGCAGTTCTTTTCGGGCGGGGAAGAGCACAGATACGCAGTATTTT. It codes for CASSSFRAGKSTDTQYF.

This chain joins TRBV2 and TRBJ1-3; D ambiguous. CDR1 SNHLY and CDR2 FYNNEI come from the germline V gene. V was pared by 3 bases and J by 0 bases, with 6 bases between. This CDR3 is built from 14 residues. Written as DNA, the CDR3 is TGTGCCAGCAGTGACTATGGCTCTGGAAACACCATATATTTT. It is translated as CASSDYGSGNTIYF.

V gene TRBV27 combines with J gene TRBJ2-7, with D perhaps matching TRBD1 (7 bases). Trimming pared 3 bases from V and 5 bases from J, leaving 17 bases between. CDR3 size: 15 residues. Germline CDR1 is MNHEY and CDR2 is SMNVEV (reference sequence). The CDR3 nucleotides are TGTGCCAGCAGTTTCTCGTACAGGGGCGGGGACGAGCAGTACTTC. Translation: CASSFSYRGGDEQYF.

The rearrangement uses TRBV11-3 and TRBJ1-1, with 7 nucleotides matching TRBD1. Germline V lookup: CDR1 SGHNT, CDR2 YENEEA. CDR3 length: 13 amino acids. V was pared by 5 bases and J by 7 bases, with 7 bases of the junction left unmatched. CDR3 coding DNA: TGTGCCAGCAGCAGCCTCGACAGGGATGAAGCTTTCTTT. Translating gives CASSSLDRDEAFF.

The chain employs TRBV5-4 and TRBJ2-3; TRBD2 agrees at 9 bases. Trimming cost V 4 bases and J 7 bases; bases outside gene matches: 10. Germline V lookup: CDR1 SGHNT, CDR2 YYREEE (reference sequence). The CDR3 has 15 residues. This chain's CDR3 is CASSLAGGAGNTQYF. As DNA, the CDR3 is TGTGCCAGCAGCCTGGCGGGGGGGGCCGGGAATACGCAGTATTTT.

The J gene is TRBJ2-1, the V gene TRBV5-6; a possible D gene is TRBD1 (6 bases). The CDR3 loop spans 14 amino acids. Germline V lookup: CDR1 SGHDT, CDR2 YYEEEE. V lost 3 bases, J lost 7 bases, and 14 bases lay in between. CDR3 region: CASSYLQQGNEQFF. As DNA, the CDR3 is TGTGCCAGCAGCTATTTGCAACAGGGAAATGAGCAGTTCTTC. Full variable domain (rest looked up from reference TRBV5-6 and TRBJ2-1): DAGVTQSPTHLIKTRGQQVTLRCSPKSGHDTVSWYQQALGQGPQFIFQYYEEEERQRGNFPDRFSGHQFPNYSSELNVNALLLGDSALYLCASSYLQQGNEQFFGPGTRLTVL.

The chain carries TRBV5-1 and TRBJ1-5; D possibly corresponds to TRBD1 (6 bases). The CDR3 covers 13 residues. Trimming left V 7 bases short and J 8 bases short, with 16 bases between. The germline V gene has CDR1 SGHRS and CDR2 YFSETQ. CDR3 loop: CASQNGQTEPQHF. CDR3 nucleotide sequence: TGCGCCAGCCAAAACGGACAGACAGAGCCCCAGCATTTT.

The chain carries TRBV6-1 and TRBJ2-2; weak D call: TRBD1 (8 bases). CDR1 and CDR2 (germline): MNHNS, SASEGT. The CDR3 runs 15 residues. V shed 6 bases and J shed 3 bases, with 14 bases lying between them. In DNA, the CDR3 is TGTGCCAGCAGATTTACAGGGGGGGACACCGGGGAGCTGTTTTTT. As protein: CASRFTGGDTGELFF.

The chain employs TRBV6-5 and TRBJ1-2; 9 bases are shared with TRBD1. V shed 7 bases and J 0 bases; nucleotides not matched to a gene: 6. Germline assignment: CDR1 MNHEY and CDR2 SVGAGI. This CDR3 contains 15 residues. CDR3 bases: TGTGCCAGCACCAACCGGGACAGGGCTAACTATGGCTACACCTTC. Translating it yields CASTNRDRANYGYTF.

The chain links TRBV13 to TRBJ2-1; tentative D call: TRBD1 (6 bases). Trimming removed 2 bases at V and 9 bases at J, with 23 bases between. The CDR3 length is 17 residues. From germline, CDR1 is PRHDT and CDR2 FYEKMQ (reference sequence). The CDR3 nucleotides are TGTGCCAGCAGCTTACTCTTGGGGACATCATATTTTGGTGAGCAGTTCTTC. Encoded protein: CASSLLLGTSYFGEQFF.

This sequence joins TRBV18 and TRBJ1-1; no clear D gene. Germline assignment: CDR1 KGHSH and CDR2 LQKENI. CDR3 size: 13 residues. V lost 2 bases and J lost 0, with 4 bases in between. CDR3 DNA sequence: TGTGCCAGCTCACCAGAGGTGAACACTGAAGCTTTCTTT. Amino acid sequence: CASSPEVNTEAFF. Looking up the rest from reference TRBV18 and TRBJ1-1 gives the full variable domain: NAGVMQNPRHLVRRRGQEARLRCSPMKGHSHVYWYRQLPEEGLKFMVYLQKENIIDESGMPKERFSAEFPKEGPSILRIQQVVRGDSAAYFCASSPEVNTEAFFGQGTRLTVV.

CDR3 in DNA: TGTGCCAGCAGCTTGGTCGGGCGGGACAGCGGGGAGCTGTTTTTT. As protein: CASSLVGRDSGELFF. V usage is TRBV5-6 and J usage is TRBJ2-2, with D tentatively TRBD1 (7 bases). V was shortened by 0 bases and J by 7 bases, with 13 bases between the two germline ends. CDR1 SGHDT and CDR2 YYEEEE come from the germline V gene. The CDR3 spans 15 residues.

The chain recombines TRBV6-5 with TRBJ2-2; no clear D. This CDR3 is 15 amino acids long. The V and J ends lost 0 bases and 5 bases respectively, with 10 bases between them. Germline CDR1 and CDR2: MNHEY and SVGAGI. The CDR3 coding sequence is TGTGCCAGCAGTTACTCCGGAGTAGGAACCGGGGAGCTGTTTTTT. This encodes CASSYSGVGTGELFF.

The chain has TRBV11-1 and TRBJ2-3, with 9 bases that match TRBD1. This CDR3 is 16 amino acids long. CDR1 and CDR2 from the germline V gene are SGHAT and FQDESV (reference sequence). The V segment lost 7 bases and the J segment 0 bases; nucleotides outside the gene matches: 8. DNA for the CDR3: TGTGCCAGCAAGGAGGACAGGGGTCTCAGCACAGATACGCAGTATTTT. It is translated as CASKEDRGLSTDTQYF. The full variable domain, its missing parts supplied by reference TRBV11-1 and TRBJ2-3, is EAEVAQSPRYKITEKSQAVAFWCDPISGHATLYWYRQILGQGPELLVQFQDESVVDDSQLPKDRFSAERLKGVDSTLKIQPAELGDSAMYLCASKEDRGLSTDTQYFGPGTRLTVL.

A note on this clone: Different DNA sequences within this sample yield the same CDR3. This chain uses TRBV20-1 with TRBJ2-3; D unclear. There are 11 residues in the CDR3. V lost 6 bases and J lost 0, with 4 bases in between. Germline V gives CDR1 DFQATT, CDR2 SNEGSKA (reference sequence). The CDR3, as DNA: TGCAGTGCGACTAGCACAGATACGCAGTATTTT. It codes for CSATSTDTQYF.

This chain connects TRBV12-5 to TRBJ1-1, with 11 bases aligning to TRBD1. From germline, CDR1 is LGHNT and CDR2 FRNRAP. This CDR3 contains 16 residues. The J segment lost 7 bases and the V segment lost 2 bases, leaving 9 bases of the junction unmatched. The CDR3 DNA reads TGTGCTAGTGGTTTGCCTGGGACAGGGGGTTTGAGTGAAGCTTTCTTT. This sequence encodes CASGLPGTGGLSEAFF.

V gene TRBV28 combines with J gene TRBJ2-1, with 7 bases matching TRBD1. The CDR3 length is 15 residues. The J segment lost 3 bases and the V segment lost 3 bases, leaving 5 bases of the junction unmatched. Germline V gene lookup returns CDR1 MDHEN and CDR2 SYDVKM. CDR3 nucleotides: TGTGCCAGCAGTTTCCAGACAGGGTTCTACAATGAGCAGTTCTTC. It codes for CASSFQTGFYNEQFF.

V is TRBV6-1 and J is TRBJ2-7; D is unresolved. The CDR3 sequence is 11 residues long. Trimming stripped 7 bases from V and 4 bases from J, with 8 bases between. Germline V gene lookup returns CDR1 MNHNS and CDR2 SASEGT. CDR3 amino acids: CASNDNYEQYF. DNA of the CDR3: TGTGCCAGCAACGACAATTACGAGCAGTACTTC.

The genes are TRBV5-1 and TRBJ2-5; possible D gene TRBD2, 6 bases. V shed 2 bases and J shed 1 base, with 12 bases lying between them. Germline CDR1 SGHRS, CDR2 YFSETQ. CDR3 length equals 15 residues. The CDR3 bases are TGCGCCAGCAGCTTCGGGGGAGTTCCCCAAGAGACCCAGTACTTC. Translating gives CASSFGGVPQETQYF.

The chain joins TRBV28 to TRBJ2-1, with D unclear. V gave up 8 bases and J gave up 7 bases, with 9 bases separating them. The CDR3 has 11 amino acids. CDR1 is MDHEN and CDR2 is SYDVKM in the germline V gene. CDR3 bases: TGTGCCAGCGTAACCGGGAATGAGCAGTTCTTC. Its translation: CASVTGNEQFF.